This T cell receptor beta chain comes out of a study of OX40 agonist ivuxolimab in advanced cancers. The V and J ends lost 5 bases and 5 bases, in that order; junction bases with no gene match: 6. This CDR3 comprises 14 residues. Germline assignment: CDR1 SGHTA and CDR2 FQGNSA. Generated by immunoSEQ multiplex PCR, the TCRdb table keeps only in-frame clones and is missing some. The sample gives about 69,000 clones, approximately 90% of which show up once; roughly 0.27% is in the top ten. The chain is built from TRBV7-2 and TRBJ1-2; 9 positions agree with TRBD1. Here the sequenced sample was CD4+ or CD8+ T cells sorted from blood, taken in a trial of the OX40 agonist ivuxolimab. This receptor was obtained from an adult with an advanced solid tumor such as melanoma, head and neck, liver or kidney cancer. The CDR3 loop is CASSPGTGMYGYTF. Here the CDR3 DNA reads TGTGCCAGCAGCCCAGGGACAGGGATGTATGGCTACACCTTC.